One and the same sample provided the 27 T cell receptor beta chains below, sequenced in a study of T cells in narcolepsy. Profiling relied on immunoSEQ multiplex PCR, and the TCRdb table lists in-frame clones only, not all of them. The table lists some 30,000 clones, more than 75% of them singletons. Sequenced input: CD45RA- memory CD4+ T cells from PBMCs. The receptors come from a human donor with narcolepsy.

This clone was seen just once. The gene calls are TRBV6-6 and TRBJ2-7, with D possibly being TRBD1 (6 bases). Germline V CDR1 and CDR2: MNHNY, SVGAGI (reference sequence). Trimming removed 6 bases at V and 4 bases at J, with 13 bases between. The CDR3 covers 13 residues. CDR3 sequence: CASRRQERYEQYF. CDR3 nucleotide sequence: TGTGCCAGCAGGCGACAGGAGCGGTACGAGCAGTACTTC.

The genes are TRBV7-2 and TRBJ2-7, with TRBD2 matching 7 bases. The ends lost 5 bases at V and 12 bases at J; junction bases unmatched: 10. The CDR3 covers 12 residues. CDR1 SGHTA and CDR2 FQGNSA come from the germline V gene. The CDR3 region has the DNA TGTGCCAGCAGCCTTAGGGCGGGAGTCGGGTACTTC. Protein product: CASSLRAGVGYF.

J is TRBJ2-3 and V is TRBV6-5, with D unresolved. The CDR3 is made up of 11 amino acids. V was trimmed by 5 bases and J by 2 bases, leaving 2 bases between them. Germline loops: CDR1 MNHEY, CDR2 SVGAGI. CDR3 DNA sequence: TGTGCCAGCAGTCACACAGATACGCAGTATTTT. Its protein product is CASSHTDTQYF.

CDR3 region: CAGEQVSEQYF. In DNA form, the CDR3 reads TGTGCCGGCGAGCAGGTATCCGAGCAGTACTTC. The V gene is TRBV7-9, the J gene TRBJ2-7; no firm D call. V was clipped by 11 bases and J by 6 bases, with 14 bases between them. The length of the CDR3 is 11 residues. Per the germline V gene, CDR1 is SEHNR and CDR2 is FQNEAQ (reference sequence). Variable domain in full (rest from reference TRBV7-9 and TRBJ2-7): DTGVSQNPRHKITKRGQNVTFRCDPISEHNRLYWYRQTLGQGPEFLTYFQNEAQLEKSRLLSDRFSAERPKGSFSTLEIQRTEQGDSAMYLCAGEQVSEQYFGPGTRLTVT.

The chain combines TRBV19 with TRBJ2-7, with 8 bases identical to TRBD1. After removal of 2 bases from V and 3 bases from J, the junction contained 6 bases not matched to a gene. This CDR3 has 15 amino acids. Looked up from germline, CDR1 is LNHDA and CDR2 is SQIVND (reference sequence). The CDR3 DNA sequence: TGTGCCAGTAGTATAAAACAGGGGGAGAGCTACGAGCAGTACTTC. Its translation: CASSIKQGESYEQYF.

This clone was seen once. This chain joins TRBV10-3 and TRBJ2-7; D is ambiguous. The CDR3 length is 16 residues. The V and J ends lost 4 bases and 3 bases respectively, with 19 bases between them. In germline, CDR1 is ENHRY, CDR2 SYGVKD. For the CDR3, the DNA is TGTGCCATCAGTGGTTTCCTAGGAACCCAGGACTACGAGCAGTACTTC. This codes for CAISGFLGTQDYEQYF.

This chain links TRBV28 with TRBJ2-7; D may be TRBD2 (6 bases). The V and J ends lost 3 bases and 0 bases respectively, with 12 bases between them. Germline CDR1 reads MDHEN; CDR2 reads SYDVKM. The CDR3 runs to 15 residues. This chain's CDR3 is CASSLIGSSSYEQYF. The CDR3 DNA sequence: TGTGCCAGCAGTTTGATCGGGAGTTCCTCCTACGAGCAGTACTTC.

The chain employs TRBV11-3 and TRBJ1-3, with TRBD1 matching over 8 bases. CDR1 is SGHNT and CDR2 is YENEEA in the germline V gene. This CDR3 is built from 17 residues. J lost 0 bases, V lost 1 base, and 5 bases had no gene match. CDR3 sequence (DNA): TGTGCCAGCAGCTTAGTTGGACAGGGCCGCTCTGGAAACACCATATATTTT. Protein: CASSLVGQGRSGNTIYF.

The chain has TRBV5-5 and TRBJ1-4, with 9 nucleotides matching TRBD1. Germline CDR1 reads SGHKS; CDR2 reads YYEKEE (reference sequence). The J segment lost 4 bases and the V segment lost 3 bases, leaving 7 bases of the junction unmatched. The CDR3 consists of 16 residues. DNA for the CDR3: TGTGCCAGCAGCTCGGGACAGGGCGGCGGTAATGAAAAACTGTTTTTT. Encoded protein: CASSSGQGGGNEKLFF.

The chain links TRBV19 to TRBJ2-7, with D tentatively TRBD1 (6 bases). Germline lookup yields CDR1 LNHDA and CDR2 SQIVND (reference sequence). Trimming took off 7 bases at V and 2 bases at J, with 12 bases between the two ends. The CDR3 contains 13 residues. The DNA for the CDR3 is TGTGCCAGTACCGGGGACACCACCTACGAGCAGTACTTC. This codes for CASTGDTTYEQYF. The full variable domain, its missing parts supplied by reference TRBV19 and TRBJ2-7, is DGGITQSPKYLFRKEGQNVTLSCEQNLNHDAMYWYRQDPGQGLRLIYYSQIVNDFQKGDIAEGYSVSREKKESFPLTVTSAQKNPTAFYLCASTGDTTYEQYFGPGTRLTVT.

V usage is TRBV4-1 and J usage is TRBJ1-6; D remains unclear. Trimming removed 3 bases at V and 6 bases at J, with 21 bases between. This CDR3 comprises 18 residues. Germline CDR1 reads MGHRA; CDR2 reads YSYEKL. The CDR3 DNA follows: TGCGCCAGCAGCCACATCAAAGAAGGGTTACCGGGTAATTCACCCCTCCACTTT. Encoded protein: CASSHIKEGLPGNSPLHF.

V usage is TRBV27 and J usage is TRBJ2-7; D perhaps matches TRBD2 (5 bases). Trimming took off 6 bases at V and 2 bases at J, with 17 bases between the two ends. This CDR3 spans 15 amino acids. The germline V gene has CDR1 MNHEY and CDR2 SMNVEV (reference sequence). The CDR3 loop reads CASRMRRDGTYEQYF. CDR3 DNA sequence: TGTGCCAGCAGAATGAGACGAGACGGGACCTACGAGCAGTACTTC.

The chain is built from TRBV28 and TRBJ2-5; D might be TRBD1 (5 bases). V lost 6 bases to trimming and J lost 5 bases, with 19 bases between them. CDR3 size: 15 residues. Per the germline V gene, CDR1 is MDHEN and CDR2 is SYDVKM. CDR3 coding DNA: TGTGCCAGCAGCTCGCTGGGGCAGCTAAGGGAGACCCAGTACTTC. This translates into CASSSLGQLRETQYF.

V gene TRBV7-3 combines with J gene TRBJ2-7, with a possible D match to TRBD1 (7 bases). CDR1 is SGHTA, CDR2 FQGTGA, per germline. The CDR3 spans 15 residues. Trimming removed 5 bases at V and 7 bases at J, with 21 bases between. The CDR3 is CASSPEGQRGREQYF. CDR3 DNA: TGTGCCAGCAGCCCGGAGGGACAGCGAGGGAGGGAGCAGTACTTC.

CDR3 sequence reads: CASSPLQGEEETQYF. The CDR3 DNA follows: TGTGCCAGCTCACCACTACAGGGGGAAGAAGAGACCCAGTACTTC. The chain recombines TRBV18 with TRBJ2-5; 8 positions match TRBD1. There are 15 residues in the CDR3. Germline values: CDR1 KGHSH, CDR2 LQKENI. V was clipped by 1 base and J by 3 bases; unmatched bases: 4.

This chain uses TRBV28 with TRBJ2-7; D perhaps matches TRBD1 (6 bases). Germline assignment: CDR1 MDHEN and CDR2 SYDVKM. The CDR3 is 11 amino acids. V lost 2 bases to trimming and J lost 12 bases, with 11 bases between them. The DNA of the CDR3 is TGTGCCAGCAGTTTAGGGACAAGGCCGTACTTC. This gives the protein CASSLGTRPYF.

The chain couples TRBV7-9 to TRBJ1-1; maybe TRBD1 (5 bases). The CDR3 totals 13 residues. Per the germline V gene, CDR1 is SEHNR and CDR2 is FQNEAQ (reference sequence). V dropped 5 bases and J dropped 4 bases, with 11 bases sitting between them. This CDR3 is CASSPVGGTEAFF. CDR3 coding DNA: TGTGCCAGCAGCCCCGTCGGGGGCACTGAAGCTTTCTTT.

This chain uses TRBV9 with TRBJ1-4; D ambiguous. Deletions cut 4 bases from V and 2 bases from J, with 9 bases between. CDR3 size: 14 residues. From germline, CDR1 is SGDLS and CDR2 YYNGEE. CDR3 residues: CASSPRPTNEKLFF. The CDR3, as DNA: TGTGCCAGCAGCCCGCGACCGACTAATGAAAAACTGTTTTTT. The whole variable domain, remainder taken from reference TRBV9 and TRBJ1-4, is DSGVTQTPKHLITATGQRVTLRCSPRSGDLSVYWYQQSLDQGLQFLIQYYNGEERAKGNILERFSAQQFPDLHSELNLSSLELGDSALYFCASSPRPTNEKLFFGSGTQLSVL.

The chain combines TRBV7-9 with TRBJ1-2; D unclear. CDR1 and CDR2 (germline): SEHNR, FQNEAQ (reference sequence). V lost 5 bases and J 7 bases, leaving 20 bases between the germline ends. The CDR3 sequence is 15 residues long. CDR3 sequence (DNA): TGTGCCAGCAGCCCTGCTGAGAGGGCGCAAATTGGCTACACCTTC. This sequence encodes CASSPAERAQIGYTF.

A few counts support this clone. This chain connects TRBV4-1 to TRBJ2-5; the D gene is possibly TRBD1 (6 bases). Germline values: CDR1 MGHRA, CDR2 YSYEKL. Trimming removed 4 bases at V and 7 bases at J, with 19 bases between. The CDR3 spans 15 residues. The CDR3: CASSPFTGTGGTQYF. CDR3 sequence (DNA): TGCGCCAGCAGCCCATTCACAGGGACGGGCGGGACCCAGTACTTC.

The gene calls are TRBV7-8 and TRBJ1-3; D is unresolved. Trimming cost V 4 bases and J 0 bases, with 10 bases left between them. CDR1 and CDR2 (germline): SGHVS, FQNEAQ. The CDR3 consists of 15 residues. CDR3 sequence reads: CASSWTGISGNTIYF. The CDR3 bases are TGTGCCAGCAGCTGGACGGGAATCTCTGGAAACACCATATATTTT.

This chain links TRBV5-1 with TRBJ2-2, with no clear D. Germline assignment: CDR1 SGHRS and CDR2 YFSETQ. V lost 0 bases and J 6 bases, leaving 6 bases between the germline ends. This CDR3 is 13 amino acids long. The CDR3 DNA sequence: TGCGCCAGCAGCTTGGATCTCCCCGGGGAGCTGTTTTTT. It is translated as CASSLDLPGELFF.

This CDR3 reads CASSEWREQFF. CDR3 coding DNA: TGTGCCAGCAGTGAATGGCGGGAGCAGTTCTTC. The rearrangement links TRBV6-1 to TRBJ2-1; D remains ambiguous. This CDR3 has 11 residues. Germline V gene data show CDR1 as MNHNS and CDR2 as SASEGT. Trimming pared 2 bases from V and 10 bases from J, leaving 6 bases between.

The rearrangement joins TRBV20-1 to TRBJ1-2; D may be TRBD1 (5 bases). Trimming removed 5 bases from V and 8 bases from J, with 9 bases in between. The CDR3 sequence is 10 residues long. CDR1 and CDR2 (germline): DFQATT, SNEGSKA (reference sequence). CDR3 loop: CSAQGGGYTF. The CDR3 nucleotides read TGCAGTGCTCAGGGCGGGGGCTACACCTTC.

This clone appeared a single time. V gene TRBV28 combines with J gene TRBJ2-7, with D perhaps matching TRBD2 (6 bases). This CDR3 spans 13 amino acids. Germline V gene lookup returns CDR1 MDHEN and CDR2 SYDVKM. V lost 7 bases and J 2 bases, leaving 12 bases between the germline ends. Here the CDR3 reads CASTGTPTYEQYF. Here the CDR3 DNA reads TGTGCCAGCACCGGGACTCCGACCTACGAGCAGTACTTC.

This clone has just one count. The chain uses TRBV7-2 and TRBJ1-4; D is ambiguous. Trimming took 3 bases from V and 8 from J, leaving 16 bases between them. Germline assignment: CDR1 SGHTA and CDR2 FQGNSA. The CDR3 runs 15 residues. Written as DNA, the CDR3 is TGTGCCAGCAGCTTGAATGACGGACTAGGGGAAAAACTGTTTTTT. Translating gives CASSLNDGLGEKLFF.

J is TRBJ1-4 and V is TRBV29-1; D call uncertain. Trimming took 6 bases from V and 7 from J, leaving 18 bases between them. Germline CDR1 is SQVTM and CDR2 is ANQGSEA. The CDR3 runs 14 residues. The CDR3 DNA reads TGCAGCGTAGGCCGAGGGAGCTTCACTGAAAAACTGTTTTTT. This translates into CSVGRGSFTEKLFF.